What follows are 15 T cell receptor beta chains derived from one specimen sequenced in a study of OX40 agonist ivuxolimab in advanced cancers. Sequencing was performed with immunoSEQ multiplex PCR; in TCRdb, only in-frame clones are kept and a portion is missing. The table records 60,000 to 75,000 clones, more than 70% of them present only once. This specimen consisted of CD4+ or CD8+ T cells sorted from blood, obtained in a trial of the OX40 agonist ivuxolimab. The receptor source for this set is an adult with an advanced solid tumor such as melanoma, head and neck, liver or kidney cancer.

V usage is TRBV11-2 and J usage is TRBJ2-5; 7 positions agree with TRBD1. The CDR3 covers 13 residues. Germline V gene sequence: CDR1 SGHAT, CDR2 FQNNGV. After removal of 5 bases from V and 7 bases from J, the junction contained 7 bases not matched to a gene. CDR3 coding DNA: TGTGCCAGCAGCCAAGGGACAGTCGGGACCCAGTACTTC. Protein product: CASSQGTVGTQYF. Complete variable domain (other parts from reference TRBV11-2 and TRBJ2-5): EAGVAQSPRYKIIEKRQSVAFWCNPISGHATLYWYQQILGQGPKLLIQFQNNGVVDDSQLPKDRFSAERLKGVDSTLKIQPAKLEDSAVYLCASSQGTVGTQYFGPGTRLLVL.

The chain employs TRBV7-2 and TRBJ1-2; TRBD1 agrees at 8 bases. CDR1 SGHTA and CDR2 FQGNSA come from the germline V gene. The CDR3 has 15 residues. V shed 4 bases, J shed 0 bases, and the junction held 4 bases outside the gene matches. DNA for the CDR3: TGTGCCAGCAGCTCACCAGGGGGCGCTAACTATGGCTACACCTTC. Translating gives CASSSPGGANYGYTF. Full variable domain (outside the CDR3, taken from reference TRBV7-2 and TRBJ1-2): GAGVSQSPSNKVTEKGKDVELRCDPISGHTALYWYRQSLGQGLEFLIYFQGNSAPDKSGLPSDRFSAERTGGSVSTLTIQRTQQEDSAVYLCASSSPGGANYGYTFGSGTRLTVV.

The sample holds one count of this clone. This chain uses TRBV6-1 with TRBJ1-1; a possible D gene is TRBD1 (6 bases). This CDR3 is built from 15 residues. Germline V gene data show CDR1 as MNHNS and CDR2 as SASEGT. V lost 3 bases, J lost 3 bases, and 14 bases lay in between. CDR3 sequence: CASSETGLIDTEAFF. The CDR3 DNA is TGTGCCAGCAGTGAGACAGGTTTGATTGACACTGAAGCTTTCTTT.

The chain carries TRBV27 and TRBJ1-2; 7 nucleotides match TRBD1. The CDR3 spans 15 residues. V gave up 4 bases and J gave up 4 bases; unmatched junction bases: 9. Germline V CDR1 and CDR2: MNHEY, SMNVEV (reference sequence). The CDR3 coding sequence is TGTGCCAGCAGTTCGCTTGACAGGGACCTCTATGGCTACACCTTC. Translating gives CASSSLDRDLYGYTF.

The CDR3 protein is CAWSGGVFRRGTQYF. The CDR3 DNA sequence: TGTGCCTGGAGTGGGGGTGTTTTTAGAAGAGGGACCCAGTACTTC. The chain recombines TRBV30 with TRBJ2-5; D uncertain. The CDR3 is 15 amino acids. CDR1 GTSNPN and CDR2 SVGIG come from the germline V gene (reference sequence). Trimming left V 1 base short and J 7 bases short, with 19 bases between.

V usage is TRBV5-1 and J usage is TRBJ2-2, with no clear D. The CDR3 consists of 13 residues. Trimming removed 4 bases at V and 5 bases at J, with 9 bases between. CDR1 is SGHRS, CDR2 YFSETQ, per germline. CDR3 in amino acids: CASSILETGELFF. Written as DNA, the CDR3 is TGCGCCAGCAGCATACTGGAAACCGGGGAGCTGTTTTTT.

This clone showed up just once. The chain joins TRBV19 to TRBJ1-2; D is undetermined. The germline V and J ends were trimmed by 6 bases and 4 bases, with 15 bases remaining between them. The CDR3 is 14 residues long. Germline V gene data show CDR1 as LNHDA and CDR2 as SQIVND (reference sequence). The CDR3 reads CASSTFDGLYGYTF. CDR3 DNA: TGTGCCAGTAGCACCTTCGACGGACTCTATGGCTACACCTTC.

The chain employs TRBV4-2 and TRBJ1-3, with D unclear. The V gene lost 4 bases and the J gene lost 1 base, with 14 bases spanning the gap. The CDR3 is 16 residues long. The germline gives CDR1 LGHNA, CDR2 YNFKEQ. In DNA, the CDR3 is TGTGCCAGCAGCCCAAGCCCCGGCAGGTCTGGAAACACCATATATTTT. Translating gives CASSPSPGRSGNTIYF.

V is TRBV12-5 and J is TRBJ1-5; D call uncertain. The germline CDR1 and CDR2 sequences are LGHNT and FRNRAP. Trimming removed 0 bases from V and 2 bases from J, with 11 bases in between. There are 16 residues in the CDR3. The DNA of the CDR3 is TGTGCTAGTGGTTTGGTAAGAACTCGGGGCAATCAGCCCCAGCATTTT. Translated, it gives CASGLVRTRGNQPQHF.

The CDR3 nucleotides read TGCGCCAGCAGCTCACCCGCGAGCGGGATTCAAGATACGCAGTATTTT. Protein product: CASSSPASGIQDTQYF. The rearrangement links TRBV5-1 to TRBJ2-3; 7 bases line up with TRBD2. The CDR3 has 16 residues. Germline CDR1 SGHRS, CDR2 YFSETQ. V was clipped by 3 bases and J by 5 bases; unmatched bases: 12.

The rearrangement links TRBV5-1 to TRBJ2-3, with D unresolved. The ends were cut back, 0 bases at V and 2 bases at J, with 7 bases in the middle. Looked up from germline, CDR1 is SGHRS and CDR2 is YFSETQ. CDR3 size: 14 residues. CDR3 amino acids: CASSLAGYTDTQYF. The CDR3 bases are TGCGCCAGCAGCTTGGCTGGCTACACAGATACGCAGTATTTT.

V usage is TRBV10-2 and J usage is TRBJ2-2, with D possibly being TRBD1 or TRBD2 (5 bases each). The V gene's germline CDR1 is WSHSY and CDR2 SAAADI. The CDR3 length is 13 residues. Trimming removed 6 bases at V and 13 bases at J, with 18 bases between. CDR3 loop: CASSRDPRTGLFF. The CDR3, as DNA: TGCGCCAGCAGCCGGGACCCCCGGACTGGGCTGTTTTTT.

The chain combines TRBV7-6 with TRBJ2-7; tentatively, D is TRBD2 (6 bases). CDR1 and CDR2 from the germline V gene are SGHVS and FNYEAQ. The CDR3 contains 15 residues. Trimming stripped 2 bases from V and 6 bases from J, with 17 bases between. CDR3 loop: CASSLSGAMGGEQYF. For the CDR3, the DNA is TGTGCCAGCAGCTTATCAGGTGCCATGGGGGGCGAGCAGTACTTC.

In nucleotides, the CDR3 is TGTGCCATCAGTGAAATGCAGGCCTACGAGCAGTACTTC. It translates to CAISEMQAYEQYF. The J gene is TRBJ2-7, the V gene TRBV10-3; D remains unclear. This CDR3 has 13 residues. Germline V gene lookup returns CDR1 ENHRY and CDR2 SYGVKD. The germline V and J ends were trimmed by 3 bases and 2 bases, with 8 bases remaining between them.

This sequence joins TRBV27 and TRBJ1-2; D remains ambiguous. CDR3 length: 14 amino acids. Germline lookup yields CDR1 MNHEY and CDR2 SMNVEV (reference sequence). The ends were cut back, 2 bases at V and 4 bases at J, with 11 bases in the middle. CDR3 DNA: TGTGCCAGCAGTTTAAGTATCCAGACCTATGGCTACACCTTC. Protein product: CASSLSIQTYGYTF.